The T cell receptor beta chain described here comes from a study of T cell repertoires in cytomegalovirus infection. Using its own MiXCR run on the reads, TCRdb lists one record per CDR3 protein. The sample has about 830,000 distinct CDR3 sequences, 32% seen once; the top ten hold 12%. Study results and caveats: Cumulative frequency of public TCR beta families picked out carriers of CMV plus the relevant HLA.

The CDR3 length is 13 residues. The V gene's germline CDR1 is LNHDA and CDR2 SQIVND (reference sequence). Deletions cut 3 bases from V and 9 bases from J, with 12 bases between. A word on this clonotype: The antigen is not known.

The rearrangement joins TRBV19 to TRBJ1-5; D perhaps matches TRBD1 (5 bases). The origin of this receptor is a human donor in good health (CMV status not recorded). Some clones in this sample may be carry-over from other donors' samples. Sample: cultured CD8+ T cells from PBMCs, taken from culture after CMV antigen stimulation. CDR3 in DNA: TGTGCCAGTAGTATTGGGGCCGGGCGGCCCCAGCATTTT. Protein sequence: CASSIGAGRPQHF.